This T cell receptor (beta chain) is drawn from a study of metastatic and nonmetastatic thyroid tumors. For the study at large: Repertoires were compared across blood and tumor or nodule tissue from malignant and benign thyroid patients. Study findings and constraints: Benign nodules reportedly had significantly lower TCR beta diversity than malignant thyroid tumors in blood and tumor.

None of the patients had undergone any treatment ahead of thyroid surgery. Original methodology: CDR3 was compared across clinicopathological groups, and the resulting differences were used to build a distant-metastasis classifier for papillary thyroid cancer. TCRdb reassembled clones from the PCR reads with MiXCR. The V and J calls reflect TCRdb's pipeline rather than the authors' work. The repertoire includes tens of thousands of clones, approximately 12% of them detected once, and 7% to 10% sits in the top ten. Germline V lookup: CDR1 SGHTA, CDR2 FQGTGA. The junction had 4 bases not matched to a gene; V was cut back by 2 bases and J by 4 bases. This CDR3 has 14 residues. This clone came up many times. Its cognate antigen is unknown.

This clonotype was sampled from a female donor with papillary thyroid cancer or a benign thyroid nodule (not recorded which). Some clones in this sample may be carry-over from other donors' samples. Sequenced sample: tumor tissue. The chain links TRBV7-3 to TRBJ2-5; 7 bases agree with TRBD2. The CDR3 reads CASSLGGGRETQYF. CDR3 in DNA: TGTGCCAGCAGCTTAGGCGGCGGGAGAGAGACCCAGTACTTC.